This T cell receptor beta chain was documented in a study of T cells in Graves' hyperthyroidism and ophthalmopathy. Study conclusions and caveats: Ophthalmopathy onset followed model prediction by a median roughly 6 months. Classification by a 13 V-J model distinguished ophthalmopathy from stable hyperthyroidism.

This clonotype occurred many times. No antigen is known for it. The TCR beta CDR3 regions underwent amplification using RNA transcripts as the source. First-round RT-PCR with HTBI primers amplified the TCR CDR3 region. MiXCR, run by TCRdb on the multiplex PCR reads, gives a single entry per CDR3 protein. The repertoire holds approximately 610,000 distinct CDR3 sequences, with 16% as singletons. CDR3 size: 17 residues. V gave up 4 bases and J gave up 5 bases; unmatched junction bases: 6. The germline CDR1 and CDR2 sequences are SNHLY and FYNNEI. Patients counted as stable if ophthalmopathy did not develop within 18 months.

The J gene is TRBJ2-2, the V gene TRBV2; 14 positions match TRBD2. The sequence was obtained from a young woman with Graves' hyperthyroidism. Material for sequencing was blood. The CDR3 DNA follows: TGTGCCAGCAGTGGACTAGCGGGAGGGCCACGGACCGGGGAGCTGTTTTTT. Protein: CASSGLAGGPRTGELFF.